This TCR beta chain was captured by sequencing in a study of CD8 T cells in ankylosing spondylitis. Quantitative molecular-barcoded 5'-RACE generated the TCR beta libraries. TCRdb independently ran MiXCR on the 5' RACE reads; one entry per CDR3 protein. The data show 250,000 to 400,000 distinct CDR3 sequences, with roughly 10% seen just once and roughly 9.2% held by the top ten. A remark on this clonotype: Its antigen remains unknown.

Germline V gives CDR1 SGHTA, CDR2 FQGNSA. V shed 3 bases and J 7 bases; nucleotides not matched to a gene: 13. This CDR3 region has 16 residues. Study-wide results and limits: Significant enrichment of disease-linked clones was reportedly seen in matched ankylosing spondylitis synovial fluid.

This sequence originates from a female donor with ankylosing spondylitis or in good health (not recorded which). The rearrangement links TRBV7-2 to TRBJ2-3; 7 nucleotides align to TRBD1. The sequencing input was blood, either unsorted or a sorted T cell fraction (not recorded which). The CDR3 sequence is CASSFRAGGTSYTQYF. The CDR3 nucleotides read TGTGCCAGCAGCTTCCGGGCAGGGGGTACCTCTTATACGCAGTATTTT.